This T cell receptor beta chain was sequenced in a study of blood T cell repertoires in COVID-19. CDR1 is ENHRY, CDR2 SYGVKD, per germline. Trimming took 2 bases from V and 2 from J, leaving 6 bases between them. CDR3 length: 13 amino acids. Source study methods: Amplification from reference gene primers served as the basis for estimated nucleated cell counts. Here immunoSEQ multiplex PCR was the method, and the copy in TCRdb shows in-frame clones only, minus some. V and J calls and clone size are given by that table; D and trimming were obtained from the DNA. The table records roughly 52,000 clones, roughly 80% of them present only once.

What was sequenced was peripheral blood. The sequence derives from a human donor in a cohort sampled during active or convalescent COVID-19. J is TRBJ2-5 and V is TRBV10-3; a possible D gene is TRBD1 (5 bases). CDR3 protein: CAISEDSQETQYF. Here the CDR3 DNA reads TGTGCCATCAGTGAGGACAGTCAAGAGACCCAGTACTTC.